The 30 T cell receptor beta chains reported below all come from one sample, sequenced in a study of response to subunit inactivated influenza vaccine. TCRdb reprocessed the RT-PCR reads with MiXCR, giving one entry per CDR3 protein. Here the sample spans about 180,000 distinct CDR3 sequences, roughly 8.7% being singletons. The sample consisted of non-naive T cells sorted from PBMCs, taken on the day of vaccination. Receptors originate from a man aged 50-59 years who received an inactivated influenza vaccine.

The chain uses TRBV6-2 or TRBV6-3 and TRBJ1-5; 7 bases line up with TRBD1. Germline lookup yields CDR1 MNHEY and CDR2 SVGEGT. The CDR3 has 15 amino acids. V lost 4 bases, J lost 4 bases, and 7 bases stayed unmatched. The CDR3, as DNA: TGTGCCAGCAGTTCCGCGACAGGGTCGAATCAGCCCCAGCATTTT. Translation gives CASSSATGSNQPQHF.

This clonotype was seen only a few times. The chain has TRBV2 and TRBJ1-1; D remains ambiguous. This CDR3 contains 19 residues. Trimming pared 11 bases from V and 0 bases from J, leaving 31 bases between. In germline, CDR1 is SNHLY, CDR2 FYNNEI. The CDR3 DNA follows: TGTGCCTTCACCAACACGGGGAGAGTACACAACCTAATGAACACTGAAGCTTTCTTT. This encodes CAFTNTGRVHNLMNTEAFF.

This clonotype was seen many times. This chain links TRBV7-2 with TRBJ1-2; D possibly corresponds to TRBD1 (5 bases). The CDR3 is 13 amino acids. Deletions cut 5 bases from V and 5 bases from J, with 12 bases between. From germline, CDR1 is SGHTA and CDR2 FQGNSA. The CDR3 sequence: CASSGAGRYGYTF. The CDR3, as DNA: TGTGCCAGCAGCGGGGCGGGGCGTTATGGCTACACCTTC.

This clonotype has a handful of counts. The J gene is TRBJ1-3, the V gene TRBV7-9; D ambiguous. The CDR3 consists of 11 residues. Trimming took off 3 bases at V and 8 bases at J, with 5 bases between the two ends. Germline CDR1 and CDR2: SEHNR and FQNEAQ (reference sequence). The CDR3 sequence is CASSLSDTIYF. The CDR3 coding sequence is TGTGCCAGCAGCTTGTCGGACACCATATATTTT.

The table lists this clonotype with a few counts. The gene calls are TRBV7-9 and TRBJ1-1, with D unclear. This CDR3 is built from 13 residues. V was cut by 1 base and J by 3 bases, with 6 bases left in between. In germline, CDR1 is SEHNR, CDR2 FQNEAQ (reference sequence). The CDR3 sequence: CASSLDLDTEAFF. In DNA form, the CDR3 reads TGTGCCAGCAGCTTAGATCTCGACACTGAAGCTTTCTTT.

This rearrangement joins TRBV3-1 to TRBJ2-1, with 13 bases that match TRBD2. CDR1 and CDR2 from the germline V gene are LGHDT and YNNKEL (reference sequence). J lost 8 bases, V lost 6 bases, and 16 bases had no gene match. The length of the CDR3 is 18 residues. As DNA, the CDR3 is TGTGCCAGCAGGGGACAAAGATACGGGACTAGCGGGGTGGATGAGCAGTTCTTC. It is translated as CASRGQRYGTSGVDEQFF.

The rearrangement uses TRBV7-2 and TRBJ2-3, with TRBD1 matching 11 bases. The CDR3 covers 15 residues. Unmatched junction bases numbered 4, after V lost 3 bases and J lost 5 bases. Germline CDR1 reads SGHTA; CDR2 reads FQGNSA. CDR3 coding DNA: TGTGCCAGCAGCTTGGACAGGGGGCGCGGAGATACGCAGTATTTT. This sequence encodes CASSLDRGRGDTQYF.

This clonotype was seen more than once but under ten times. This chain uses TRBV27 with TRBJ2-4, with 9 bases aligning to TRBD1. The CDR3 sequence is 13 residues long. CDR1 and CDR2 from the germline V gene are MNHEY and SMNVEV (reference sequence). J lost 11 bases, V lost 5 bases, and 7 bases had no gene match. In nucleotides, the CDR3 is TGTGCCAGCAGTAGGGGACAGGGCGGGGTTCAGTACTTC. Protein product: CASSRGQGGVQYF.

The sample holds a few counts of this clonotype. The chain recombines TRBV14 with TRBJ2-3; 8 nucleotides match TRBD2. CDR1 SGHDN and CDR2 FVKESK come from the germline V gene. J lost 0 bases, V lost 3 bases, and 5 bases had no gene match. This CDR3 spans 16 amino acids. CDR3 in DNA: TGTGCCAGCAGCCATCAGCGGGGGCCGAGCACAGATACGCAGTATTTT. Translation: CASSHQRGPSTDTQYF.

In this sample, this clonotype turned up many times. V gene TRBV25-1 combines with J gene TRBJ1-6, with D hard to call. Trimming took off 5 bases at V and 7 bases at J, with 6 bases between the two ends. This CDR3 contains 12 residues. Germline values: CDR1 MGHDK, CDR2 SYGVNS. The CDR3 reads CASSQANSPLHF. The CDR3 region has the DNA TGTGCCAGCAGTCAAGCCAATTCACCCCTCCACTTT.

This clonotype was counted ten times or more. The rearrangement uses TRBV5-5 and TRBJ2-2; 8 bases align to TRBD1. J was trimmed by 0 bases and V by 4 bases; bases with no gene match: 5. This CDR3 spans 16 amino acids. In germline, CDR1 is SGHKS, CDR2 YYEKEE (reference sequence). The CDR3 DNA follows: TGTGCCAGCAGCCCGGCAGGGGGCCCGAACACCGGGGAGCTGTTTTTT. The encoded protein is CASSPAGGPNTGELFF. Using reference TRBV5-5 and TRBJ2-2 for the parts outside the CDR3, the full variable domain is DAGVTQSPTHLIKTRGQQVTLRCSPISGHKSVSWYQQVLGQGPQFIFQYYEKEERGRGNFPDRFSARQFPNYSSELNVNALLLGDSALYLCASSPAGGPNTGELFFGEGSRLTVL.

This chain connects TRBV7-2 to TRBJ1-2; D call uncertain. Trimming took off 1 base at V and 1 base at J, with 10 bases between the two ends. The CDR3 has 15 residues. CDR1 and CDR2 (germline): SGHTA, FQGNSA. The CDR3 sequence: CASSLGPSLNYGYTF. For the CDR3, the DNA is TGTGCCAGCAGCTTAGGCCCGAGCCTTAACTATGGCTACACCTTC. Combining the CDR3 with reference TRBV7-2 and TRBJ1-2 gives the whole variable domain GAGVSQSPSNKVTEKGKDVELRCDPISGHTALYWYRQSLGQGLEFLIYFQGNSAPDKSGLPSDRFSAERTGGSVSTLTIQRTQQEDSAVYLCASSLGPSLNYGYTFGSGTRLTVV.

The J gene is TRBJ2-7, the V gene TRBV6-2 or TRBV6-3; TRBD1 matches at 7 bases. Germline assignment: CDR1 MNHEY and CDR2 SVGEGT. The CDR3 has 14 residues. Unmatched junction bases numbered 8, after V lost 7 bases and J lost 2 bases. This chain's CDR3 is CASNQHGTAYEQYF. The CDR3 bases are TGTGCCAGCAACCAGCATGGGACAGCCTACGAGCAGTACTTC.

This clonotype was counted ten times or more. The J gene is TRBJ2-2, the V gene TRBV6-1; D gene ambiguous. CDR3 length: 15 amino acids. Trimming took off 5 bases at V and 5 bases at J, with 15 bases between the two ends. Germline CDR1 and CDR2: MNHNS and SASEGT. The CDR3 is CASSPLNAGTGELFF. For the CDR3, the DNA is TGTGCCAGCAGTCCACTGAATGCTGGAACCGGGGAGCTGTTTTTT.

This clonotype was counted at least ten times. The J gene is TRBJ2-1, the V gene TRBV12-3 or TRBV12-4; TRBD1 matches 7 bases. CDR3 length: 16 amino acids. J gave up 4 bases and V 10 bases, and 16 bases lay outside the gene matches. CDR3 in amino acids: CATSGVGQDKYNEQFF. The CDR3 DNA reads TGTGCCACCTCAGGGGTCGGACAGGACAAATACAATGAGCAGTTCTTC.

This clonotype was detected ten times or more. V is TRBV4-1 and J is TRBJ2-2, with TRBD2 matching 8 bases. Unmatched junction bases numbered 5, after V lost 0 bases and J lost 2 bases. Germline CDR1 MGHRA, CDR2 YSYEKL. The CDR3 spans 17 residues. The CDR3 spells CASSQESGGPNTGELFF. The CDR3 DNA is TGCGCCAGCAGCCAAGAGTCGGGGGGGCCAAACACCGGGGAGCTGTTTTTT.

The CDR3 DNA reads TGCAGTGCTCGAGGACAGGGCCAACAAGAGACCCAGTACTTC. Residues: CSARGQGQQETQYF. The J gene is TRBJ2-5, the V gene TRBV20-1; TRBD1 agrees at 8 bases. The length of the CDR3 is 14 residues. J lost 2 bases, V lost 5 bases, and 7 bases had no gene match. CDR1 is DFQATT, CDR2 SNEGSKA, per germline (reference sequence).

The chain recombines TRBV6-2 or TRBV6-3 with TRBJ1-6, with TRBD1 identical over 9 bases. V dropped 4 bases and J dropped 8; count of bases not matched to a gene: 3. There are 14 residues in the CDR3. The germline gives CDR1 MNHEY, CDR2 SVGEGT. CDR3 coding DNA: TGTGCCAGCAGTTTATACAGGGGGCATTCACCCCTCCACTTT. It is translated as CASSLYRGHSPLHF.

The chain carries TRBV7-2 and TRBJ2-5; D unresolved. Germline values: CDR1 SGHTA, CDR2 FQGNSA. Trimming took off 7 bases at V and 3 bases at J, with 12 bases between the two ends. The CDR3 contains 13 residues. This CDR3 reads CASTPFPEETQYF. The DNA of the CDR3 is TGTGCCAGCACCCCATTCCCGGAAGAGACCCAGTACTTC.

By frequency in the sample, this clonotype is medium-sized. This chain connects TRBV13 to TRBJ2-7, with 9 bases aligning to TRBD2. The J segment lost 3 bases and the V segment lost 0 bases, leaving 3 bases of the junction unmatched. This CDR3 region has 15 residues. The V gene's germline CDR1 is PRHDT and CDR2 FYEKMQ (reference sequence). The CDR3 is CASSLGTSGGYEQYF. Here the CDR3 DNA reads TGTGCCAGCAGCTTAGGGACTAGCGGTGGCTACGAGCAGTACTTC. Together with reference TRBV13 and TRBJ2-7, the CDR3 gives the full variable domain: AAGVIQSPRHLIKEKRETATLKCYPIPRHDTVYWYQQGPGQDPQFLISFYEKMQSDKGSIPDRFSAQQFSDYHSELNMSSLELGDSALYFCASSLGTSGGYEQYFGPGTRLTVT.

DNA for the CDR3: TGCGCCAGCAGCCTTGGGACTAGTTTGGGCGCAGATACGCAGTATTTT. It yields the protein CASSLGTSLGADTQYF. The chain links TRBV5-1 to TRBJ2-3; TRBD2 aligns across 8 bases. Germline V gene lookup returns CDR1 SGHRS and CDR2 YFSETQ. CDR3 length: 16 amino acids. Losses at the gene ends were 4 bases for V and 4 bases for J; bases not matched to a gene: 11.

The gene calls are TRBV19 and TRBJ1-2; perhaps TRBD1 as D (6 bases). The ends were cut back, 1 base at V and 3 bases at J, with 12 bases in the middle. The CDR3 has 15 residues. Looked up from germline, CDR1 is LNHDA and CDR2 is SQIVND (reference sequence). CDR3 DNA sequence: TGTGCCAGTAGTATAGTAGGACAGCAAGACTATGGCTACACCTTC. Amino acids: CASSIVGQQDYGYTF.

This rearrangement joins TRBV16 to TRBJ2-5, with TRBD2 as a possible D gene (6 bases). The CDR3 runs 15 residues. Trimming removed 2 bases at V and 2 bases at J, with 12 bases between. The germline V gene has CDR1 KGHSY and CDR2 FQNENV. CDR3 residues: CASSQKDGGQETQYF. The DNA of the CDR3 is TGTGCCAGCAGCCAAAAAGACGGAGGGCAAGAGACCCAGTACTTC. Drawing the rest from reference TRBV16 and TRBJ2-5, the complete variable domain is GEEVAQTPKHLVRGEGQKAKLYCAPIKGHSYVFWYQQVLKNEFKFLISFQNENVFDETGMPKERFSAKCLPNSPCSLEIQATKLEDSAVYFCASSQKDGGQETQYFGPGTRLLVL.

The chain links TRBV24-1 to TRBJ2-7; TRBD1 might be the D (6 bases). The germline V gene encodes CDR1 KGHDR and CDR2 SFDVKD. V was pared by 1 base and J by 6 bases, with 9 bases between. The CDR3 has 13 amino acids. CDR3 sequence (DNA): TGTGCCACCAGTGATTTTCTCAGGGGCGAGCAGTACTTC. Protein: CATSDFLRGEQYF.

The genes are TRBV20-1 and TRBJ2-3; 12 bases align to TRBD1. The CDR3 extends over 16 amino acids. Germline trimming cut 6 bases from V and 4 bases from J; bases unmatched to any gene: 11. CDR1 is DFQATT, CDR2 SNEGSKA, per germline (reference sequence). Written as DNA, the CDR3 is TGCAGTGCCGAAGACCGGGACAGGGGGCCATCAGATACGCAGTATTTT. Translated: CSAEDRDRGPSDTQYF.

This clonotype was seen more than once but under ten times. The chain uses TRBV6-6 and TRBJ1-1; the D is unclear. The V end lost 8 bases, the J end lost 3 bases, and 10 bases lay between the germline ends. Per the germline V gene, CDR1 is MNHNY and CDR2 is SVGAGI (reference sequence). The CDR3 has 12 amino acids. The CDR3 DNA is TGTGCCAGCGAGGACCAAGACACTGAAGCTTTCTTT. It encodes CASEDQDTEAFF.

CDR3 region: CASRTIGQGNYGYTF. CDR3 DNA: TGTGCCAGCAGAACCATAGGACAGGGGAACTATGGCTACACCTTC. J is TRBJ1-2 and V is TRBV28; 9 bases are shared with TRBD1. The V gene's germline CDR1 is MDHEN and CDR2 SYDVKM. The CDR3 has 15 amino acids. V lost 6 bases to trimming and J lost 2 bases; unmatched junction nucleotides: 7.

The chain is built from TRBV2 and TRBJ1-2; 10 bases are a match to TRBD1. The CDR3 spans 13 residues. V lost 8 bases and J lost 8; bases outside the gene matches: 8. The germline V gene has CDR1 SNHLY and CDR2 FYNNEI. The chain's CDR3 is CASRRQGAEGYTF. CDR3 nucleotides: TGTGCCAGCCGAAGACAGGGGGCAGAAGGCTACACCTTC.

The chain recombines TRBV10-3 with TRBJ1-5, with D possibly matching TRBD1 (5 bases). Germline V gene lookup returns CDR1 ENHRY and CDR2 SYGVKD. CDR3 length: 13 amino acids. Trimming pared 6 bases from V and 0 bases from J, leaving 6 bases between. This CDR3 is CAIRGDSNQPQHF. The CDR3 bases are TGTGCCATCAGAGGGGATAGCAATCAGCCCCAGCATTTT.

The chain links TRBV7-2 to TRBJ2-1; unclear D gene. CDR1 and CDR2 (germline): SGHTA, FQGNSA. V lost 2 bases, J lost 7 bases, and 9 bases lay in between. This CDR3 spans 13 amino acids. The CDR3 loop is CASSLTLRNEQFF. The CDR3 coding sequence is TGTGCCAGCAGCTTAACGCTTAGGAATGAGCAGTTCTTC.